These 23 T cell receptor beta chains share one sample of origin, sequenced in a study of blood T cell repertoires in COVID-19. The assay was immunoSEQ multiplex PCR, and TCRdb's table has in-frame clones only and misses some. The sample includes tens of thousands of clones, roughly 90% of them seen just once. Input material: peripheral blood. Receptor source: a man aged 50 to 59 with COVID-19, enrolled during active disease.

The rearrangement joins TRBV6-5 to TRBJ2-7; 10 bases agree with TRBD1. CDR3 length: 13 residues. With V trimmed by 10 bases and J by 3 bases, 6 bases remained unmatched. Germline V gene lookup returns CDR1 MNHEY and CDR2 SVGAGI. The CDR3: CATRQGADYEQYF. CDR3 nucleotides: TGTGCCACCAGACAGGGGGCAGACTACGAGCAGTACTTC.

The rearrangement uses TRBV5-8 and TRBJ2-7, with 7 bases that match TRBD1. J gave up 4 bases and V 4 bases, and 11 bases lay outside the gene matches. CDR3 length equals 15 residues. Germline V CDR1 and CDR2: SGHTS, YDEGEE. The CDR3 region has the DNA TGTGCCAGCAGCCCTCCGGGACAGAACTGGTACGAGCAGTACTTC. This gives the protein CASSPPGQNWYEQYF.

This sequence joins TRBV12-5 and TRBJ1-1; 9 bases are a match to TRBD1. Germline CDR1 and CDR2: LGHNT and FRNRAP. V dropped 6 bases and J dropped 4; count of bases not matched to a gene: 6. This CDR3 is 14 amino acids long. The CDR3 loop is CASGTGTGSTEAFF. CDR3 bases: TGTGCTAGTGGAACCGGGACAGGGAGCACTGAAGCTTTCTTT.

V is TRBV6-5 and J is TRBJ1-5, with a possible D match to TRBD1 (6 bases). The V end was cut by 4 bases, the J end by 7 bases, with 11 bases between. The CDR3 sequence is 13 residues long. CDR1 is MNHEY, CDR2 SVGAGI, per germline. CDR3 sequence reads: CASSFYRDQPQHF. The CDR3 DNA follows: TGTGCCAGCAGTTTTTACAGGGACCAGCCCCAGCATTTT.

The chain is built from TRBV10-3 and TRBJ1-1; 9 bases are a match to TRBD1. In germline, CDR1 is ENHRY, CDR2 SYGVKD. Trimming at V came to 4 bases and at J to 3 bases, leaving 6 bases not matched to a gene. The CDR3 runs 15 residues. In DNA form, the CDR3 reads TGTGCCATCAGTGCTCGGACAGGGGATCACACTGAAGCTTTCTTT. Its translation: CAISARTGDHTEAFF.

The chain carries TRBV6-5 and TRBJ2-7, with a tentative D call TRBD2 (7 bases). CDR3 size: 15 residues. The germline CDR1 and CDR2 sequences are MNHEY and SVGAGI. V was cut by 2 bases and J by 1 base, with 12 bases left in between. The CDR3 reads CASSYKAGASYEQYF. The CDR3 DNA reads as TGTGCCAGCAGTTACAAGGCGGGGGCTTCCTACGAGCAGTACTTC.

This chain uses TRBV12-3 or TRBV12-4 with TRBJ2-3; D perhaps matches TRBD2 (6 bases). The V end was cut by 6 bases, the J end by 2 bases, with 9 bases between. CDR3 size: 13 residues. CDR3 protein: CASRLADTDTQYF. The CDR3 DNA reads as TGTGCCAGCAGACTAGCCGACACAGATACGCAGTATTTT.

This clone was counted a single time. The chain couples TRBV5-1 to TRBJ2-1, with D possibly matching TRBD2 (6 bases). This CDR3 spans 13 amino acids. V was cut by 0 bases and J by 10 bases, with 11 bases left in between. CDR1 and CDR2 (germline): SGHRS, YFSETQ. The DNA of the CDR3 is TGCGCCAGCAGCTTGGATGTGGCGGGAGAGCAGTTCTTC. It encodes CASSLDVAGEQFF.

The V and J genes are TRBV27 and TRBJ1-2, with 7 bases that match TRBD1. In germline, CDR1 is MNHEY, CDR2 SMNVEV (reference sequence). After removal of 5 bases from V and 8 bases from J, the junction contained 8 bases not matched to a gene. The CDR3 extends over 13 amino acids. CDR3 sequence: CASSRRQGDGYTF. Written as DNA, the CDR3 is TGTGCCAGCAGTAGACGACAGGGAGACGGCTACACCTTC.

The V gene is TRBV2, the J gene TRBJ1-2; D gene uncertain. Trimming stripped 8 bases from V and 7 bases from J, with 17 bases between. This CDR3 region has 13 residues. Germline CDR1 and CDR2: SNHLY and FYNNEI. The CDR3 DNA is TGTGCCAGCCGCGTTGTCGGGGTTCGTGGCTACACCTTC. Encoded protein: CASRVVGVRGYTF.

The rearrangement joins TRBV6-5 to TRBJ2-7; D is possibly TRBD1 (5 bases). Trimming left V 6 bases short and J 6 bases short, with 21 bases between. The CDR3 is 15 amino acids. The germline V gene encodes CDR1 MNHEY and CDR2 SVGAGI. CDR3 amino acids: CASRLYSDIWGEQYF. The DNA for the CDR3 is TGTGCCAGCAGACTATATTCGGACATCTGGGGCGAGCAGTACTTC.

The chain couples TRBV6-5 to TRBJ1-5; 9 bases agree with TRBD1. After removal of 4 bases from V and 5 bases from J, the junction contained 9 bases not matched to a gene. CDR1 and CDR2 (germline): MNHEY, SVGAGI. The CDR3 length is 16 residues. CDR3 in amino acids: CASSSWDRDKDQPQHF. The DNA of the CDR3 is TGTGCCAGCAGTTCCTGGGACAGGGACAAGGATCAGCCCCAGCATTTT.

The chain joins TRBV29-1 to TRBJ1-2; weak D call: TRBD1 (6 bases). Germline assignment: CDR1 SQVTM and CDR2 ANQGSEA. V was cut by 7 bases and J by 3 bases, with 18 bases left in between. The length of the CDR3 is 14 residues. CDR3 amino acids: CSASDHSGDYGYTF. The CDR3 bases are TGCAGCGCATCCGATCACTCAGGGGACTATGGCTACACCTTC. Supplemented by reference TRBV29-1 and TRBJ1-2, the full variable domain reads SAVISQKPSRDICQRGTSLTIQCQVDSQVTMMFWYRQQPGQSLTLIATANQGSEATYESGFVIDKFPISRPNLTFSTLTVSNMSPEDSSIYLCSASDHSGDYGYTFGSGTRLTVV.

The V gene is TRBV5-1, the J gene TRBJ2-1; D possibly corresponds to TRBD2 (5 bases). V was shortened by 2 bases and J by 5 bases, with 11 bases between the two germline ends. This CDR3 contains 14 residues. Looked up from germline, CDR1 is SGHRS and CDR2 is YFSETQ. The CDR3, as DNA: TGCGCCAGCAGCTTACGCGGGCCCGACAATGAGCAGTTCTTC. Translation: CASSLRGPDNEQFF.

This chain links TRBV30 with TRBJ1-6, with a weak D call TRBD1 (6 bases). CDR3 length equals 15 residues. V was shortened by 2 bases and J by 2 bases, with 10 bases between the two germline ends. The germline V gene encodes CDR1 GTSNPN and CDR2 SVGIG (reference sequence). CDR3 loop: CAWSMGAAYNSPLHF. CDR3 coding DNA: TGTGCCTGGAGTATGGGGGCTGCCTATAATTCACCCCTCCACTTT.

The chain couples TRBV5-1 to TRBJ1-4; the D is unclear. The V end lost 0 bases, the J end lost 3 bases, and 9 bases lay between the germline ends. This CDR3 has 15 amino acids. Germline V lookup: CDR1 SGHRS, CDR2 YFSETQ. CDR3 sequence (DNA): TGCGCCAGCAGCTTGGAGCCGCAGGCTAATGAAAAACTGTTTTTT. Encoded protein: CASSLEPQANEKLFF.

V and J are TRBV6-2 or TRBV6-3 and TRBJ1-1; D gene unclear. V was trimmed by 5 bases and J by 10 bases, leaving 14 bases between them. CDR3 length equals 12 residues. CDR1 and CDR2 from the germline V gene are MNHEY and SVGEGT. The CDR3 DNA reads as TGTGCCAGCAGTCCCTCGGGGAAGGCAGCTTTCTTT. Protein product: CASSPSGKAAFF.

The chain recombines TRBV6-4 with TRBJ2-3; TRBD1 aligns across 10 bases. With V trimmed by 2 bases and J by 2 bases, 1 base remained unmatched. CDR3 length: 15 residues. CDR1 and CDR2 from the germline V gene are MRHNA and SNTAGT. CDR3 protein: CASSDGTGDTDTQYF. The CDR3 coding sequence is TGTGCCAGCAGTGACGGGACAGGGGACACAGATACGCAGTATTTT.

This chain connects TRBV4-1 to TRBJ2-1, with TRBD2 identical over 9 bases. J lost 6 bases, V lost 0 bases, and 9 bases had no gene match. Per germline, CDR1 MGHRA and CDR2 YSYEKL. The CDR3 has 17 residues. CDR3 bases: TGCGCCAGCAGCCAAGAGGGGCGGGGGGGCCTTAGCAATGAGCAGTTCTTC. Amino acids: CASSQEGRGGLSNEQFF.

The chain has TRBV19 and TRBJ1-2; tentative D call: TRBD1 (6 bases). Germline V CDR1 and CDR2: LNHDA, SQIVND (reference sequence). Deletions cut 3 bases from V and 8 bases from J, with 19 bases between. The CDR3 consists of 15 residues. CDR3: CASSIFGQPTWGYTF. DNA of the CDR3: TGTGCCAGTAGTATCTTCGGACAGCCGACATGGGGCTACACCTTC.

The V call is TRBV2, the J call TRBJ1-2; D not resolved. Germline CDR1 reads SNHLY; CDR2 reads FYNNEI. CDR3 length equals 14 residues. V was cut by 4 bases and J by 2 bases, with 11 bases left in between. DNA of the CDR3: TGTGCCAGCAGTGGGAGGTACCAAAACTATGGCTACACCTTC. Translation gives CASSGRYQNYGYTF.

The rearrangement uses TRBV5-4 and TRBJ2-3, with 12 bases fitting TRBD2. In germline, CDR1 is SGHNT, CDR2 YYREEE (reference sequence). V gave up 5 bases and J gave up 0 bases; unmatched junction bases: 4. This CDR3 is 16 amino acids long. As DNA, the CDR3 is TGTGCCAGCAGACTCGGGACTAGCGGGAGCACAGATACGCAGTATTTT. It translates to CASRLGTSGSTDTQYF.

This clone was recorded once. The genes are TRBV5-1 and TRBJ2-7; 8 bases align to TRBD2. After removal of 5 bases from V and 0 bases from J, the junction contained 7 bases not matched to a gene. Germline CDR1 is SGHRS and CDR2 is YFSETQ. This CDR3 has 15 amino acids. The CDR3 sequence is CASRLTSASSYEQYF. The CDR3 DNA is TGCGCCAGCAGATTGACTAGCGCAAGCTCCTACGAGCAGTACTTC.